This TCR beta chain is from a study of T cell responses to AZD1222 COVID-19 vaccine. Findings and caveats of the study: Spike-specific TCRs gained breadth and depth after people received two AZD1222 doses. Reportedly, close to half of spike-specific TCRs are directed against unmutated variant regions. Vaccine-related CD4 TCRs covered spike, predominating at 160-218 and 743-854. It should be noted that donors were predominantly white British and more often female, and clonal diversity was possibly underestimated.

This clone was observed once. Its antigen is unidentified. CDR1 SGHRS and CDR2 YFSETQ come from the germline V gene. This CDR3 has 14 amino acids. Trimming shortened V by 0 bases and J by 1 base, and 7 bases separated the two germline ends. Clones were read by immunoSEQ multiplex PCR, and TCRdb kept only the in-frame ones, dropping some. The sample lists over 130,000 clones; more than 85% were seen once. The receptor was derived from an adult who received the AZD1222 COVID-19 vaccine. The sample here was peripheral blood, taken 28 days after the second AZD1222 dose. This rearrangement joins TRBV5-1 to TRBJ1-1; D is unclear. The CDR3 region is CASSLGSPNTEAFF. The DNA for the CDR3 is TGCGCCAGCAGCTTGGGCAGCCCGAACACTGAAGCTTTCTTT.